This is a list of T cell receptor beta chains from one sample in a study of T cell responses to AZD1222 COVID-19 vaccine. Assay: immunoSEQ multiplex PCR; the TCRdb copy retains only in-frame clones and omits some. This table holds under 150,000 clones, around 90% found once. Source: peripheral blood, taken 28 days after the second AZD1222 dose. The receptors were sampled from an adult who received the AZD1222 COVID-19 vaccine. Each CDR3 is given with its conserved first and last residue. A D gene is named only where the DNA matches it firmly. Clone size appears in some rows only: once, few, many, or a class for an expanded clone.

D	V	J	size	DNA	CDR3
TRBD2	TRBV3-1/TRBV3-2	TRBJ2-3	NA	TGTGCCAGCAGCCAAGGCACTAGCGGGACAGATACGCAGTATTTT	CASSQGTSGTDTQYF
TRBD1	TRBV25-1	TRBJ2-3	NA	TGTGCCAGCAGAGAGACAGGGAGAAGCACAGATACGCAGTATTTT	CASRETGRSTDTQYF
NA	TRBV3-1/TRBV3-2	TRBJ2-7	NA	TGTGCCAGCAGCCAAGATTATGTTGGTGGAACGGGATCCTACGAGCAGTACTTC	CASSQDYVGGTGSYEQYF
NA	TRBV21-1	TRBJ1-5	NA	TGTGCCAGCAACCTAAGGAGGTCGGGAGGCCCCAATCAGCCCCAGCATTTT	CASNLRRSGGPNQPQHF
NA	TRBV20-1	TRBJ2-3	NA	TGCAGTGCTGACTTCTTCGATACGCAGTATTTT	CSADFFDTQYF
NA	TRBV6-5	TRBJ1-3	NA	TGTGCCAGCAGTCGTCCAGGGGTGGGAAACACCATATATTTT	CASSRPGVGNTIYF
NA	TRBV7-2	TRBJ1-1	NA	TGTGCCAGCAGCCGCGGACAGCTAGGGGCGAACACTGAAGCTTTCTTT	CASSRGQLGANTEAFF
NA	TRBV29-1	TRBJ2-2	NA	TGCAGCGTTGGGTCGTGGGGGAACACCGGGGAGCTGTTTTTT	CSVGSWGNTGELFF
NA	TRBV21-1	TRBJ1-2	once	TGTGCCAGCAGCCTGAGAGGTGAGTTAGCTAACTATGGCTACACCTTC	CASSLRGELANYGYTF
NA	TRBV7-9	TRBJ1-2	NA	TGTGCCAGCATCGAAACCCCCGGGGCAGTGATTAGGGATGGCTACACCTTC	CASIETPGAVIRDGYTF
TRBD1	TRBV24-1	TRBJ1-2	NA	TGTGCCACCAGTGCAGGGGGCGCAGAGGGCGGCTACACCTTC	CATSAGGAEGGYTF
TRBD2	TRBV9	TRBJ2-7	NA	TGTGCCAGCAGCCCAGGTGGCCTAGCGGAATCCTACGAGCAGTACTTC	CASSPGGLAESYEQYF
NA	TRBV10-3	TRBJ1-5	NA	TGTGCCATCAGTGAGTTACAGGGAAATCAGCCCCAGCATTTT	CAISELQGNQPQHF
TRBD1	TRBV7-2	TRBJ1-3	NA	TGTGCCAGCAGCATCTCCGGGACAGGGGCTAAGTACTCTGGAAACACCATATATTTT	CASSISGTGAKYSGNTIYF
NA	TRBV10-2	TRBJ1-1	NA	TGCGCCAGCAGTGATTTTAACACTGAAGCTTTCTTT	CASSDFNTEAFF
NA	TRBV6-4	TRBJ1-2	NA	TGTGCCAGCAGCCGGGACGGCGGGGACTATGGCTACACCTTC	CASSRDGGDYGYTF
NA	TRBV7-2	TRBJ2-5	NA	TGTGCCAGCAGCTTAGGTGGGACCGCGGAGACCCAGTACTTC	CASSLGGTAETQYF
NA	TRBV7-8	TRBJ1-5	NA	TGTGCCAGCAGCTTAGACCTGGCCGGGAATCAGCCCCAGCATTTT	CASSLDLAGNQPQHF
NA	TRBV5-8	TRBJ1-1	NA	TGTGCCAGCAGCTTGGGACAGCCGCCAACGGGAGCTTTCTTT	CASSLGQPPTGAFF
NA	TRBV6-5	TRBJ2-6	few	TGTGCCAGCATCGCCGACTCTGGGGCCAACGTCCTGACTTTC	CASIADSGANVLTF
NA	TRBV6-1	TRBJ1-5	NA	TGTGCCAGCAGTGCCCTCCGTTTGGGGACTTTGGGCAATCAGCCCCAGCATTTT	CASSALRLGTLGNQPQHF
NA	TRBV3-1/TRBV3-2	TRBJ1-4	NA	TGTGCCAGCAGCCAAGATCTTCGGCAGGGAAGGGAAAAACTGTTTTTT	CASSQDLRQGREKLFF
NA	TRBV18	TRBJ1-5	NA	TGTGCCAGCTCACCGTCGGCGGTACAGCCCCAGCATTTT	CASSPSAVQPQHF
NA	TRBV28	TRBJ1-2	NA	TGTGCCAGCAGTCCCCACAGGACGGCTAACTATGGCTACACCTTC	CASSPHRTANYGYTF
TRBD1	TRBV19	TRBJ1-2	NA	TGTGCCAGTAGGTCGACTGCCCTTCAGGGGGAACGAAACTATGGCTACACCTTC	CASRSTALQGERNYGYTF
NA	TRBV29-1	TRBJ1-1	NA	TGCAGCGCCGGGACTTCTGAAGCTTTCTTT	CSAGTSEAFF
NA	TRBV19	TRBJ2-5	NA	TGTGCCAGTAGCGAACGCTATGGAGCGGGTCAAGAGACCCAGTACTTC	CASSERYGAGQETQYF
NA	TRBV3-1/TRBV3-2	TRBJ1-2	NA	TGTGCCAGCAGCCAAAGTTTGGAGTCTGGCTACACCTTC	CASSQSLESGYTF
TRBD1	TRBV6-1	TRBJ2-1	NA	TGTGCCAGCAGTGAAGGGACAGGGGGCTTCTACAATGAGCAGTTCTTC	CASSEGTGGFYNEQFF
NA	TRBV6-5	TRBJ2-7	NA	TGTGCCAGCAGTTACTCTTTCGGGGAGCAGTACTTC	CASSYSFGEQYF
NA	TRBV2	TRBJ1-4	NA	TGTGCCAGCAGTGTGCGGGGTAATAATGAAAAACTGTTTTTT	CASSVRGNNEKLFF
NA	TRBV11-1	TRBJ1-2	NA	TGTGCCAGCAGCAGTGGAGGGAGGTATAACTATGGCTACACCTTC	CASSSGGRYNYGYTF
NA	TRBV28	TRBJ2-7	NA	TGTGCCAGCAGTTTATGGGCATACGAGCAGTACTTC	CASSLWAYEQYF
NA	TRBV27	TRBJ1-2	NA	TGTGCCAGCAGTCCGTATAATGGGGTTCAAGGCGGCTACACCTTC	CASSPYNGVQGGYTF
TRBD1	TRBV5-1	TRBJ2-3	once	TGCGCCAGCAGCGTTACCGGGACAGGGAGGCCAGATACGCAGTATTTT	CASSVTGTGRPDTQYF
NA	TRBV18	TRBJ1-2	NA	TGTGCCAGCTCACCTCCCGGACTCCTTGGCTACACCTTC	CASSPPGLLGYTF
NA	TRBV18	TRBJ2-2	NA	TGTGCCAGCTCACCTCTGAACACCGGGGAGCTGTTTTTT	CASSPLNTGELFF
NA	TRBV7-9	TRBJ1-3	NA	TGTGCCAGCAGCCGGGACCAGGATTCCCCCCATTTTTTC	CASSRDQDSPHFF
NA	TRBV4-2	TRBJ1-1	NA	TGTGCCAGCAGCCAAGTCGGCAGGAGGAACACTGAAGCTTTCTTT	CASSQVGRRNTEAFF
NA	TRBV18	TRBJ2-7	NA	TGTGCCAGCTCACGGACGGGCTACGAGCAGTACTTC	CASSRTGYEQYF
TRBD1	TRBV11-2	TRBJ2-5	NA	TGTGCCAGCAGCTATACAGGGGGCCAAGGAGAGACCCAGTACTTC	CASSYTGGQGETQYF
NA	TRBV14	TRBJ2-7	NA	TGTGCCAGCAGCCAAGAGGGGGACGGCTACGAGCAGTACTTC	CASSQEGDGYEQYF
TRBD1	TRBV5-3	TRBJ1-2	NA	TGTGCCAGAAGCTTTCCGTCAGGACAGGGGAACTATGGCTACACCTTC	CARSFPSGQGNYGYTF
TRBD1	TRBV5-1	TRBJ1-3	once	TGCGCCAGCAGCTCCCAAATCTCCGGGACAGACTCTGGAAACACCATATATTTT	CASSSQISGTDSGNTIYF
TRBD1	TRBV19	TRBJ1-5	NA	TGTGCCAGTAGTATCTTCGGACAGGGTAGCAATCAGCCCCAGCATTTT	CASSIFGQGSNQPQHF
NA	TRBV10-3	TRBJ2-1	NA	TGTGCCATCAGTGACCAGGGTTCCAATGAGCAGTTCTTC	CAISDQGSNEQFF
NA	TRBV6-5	TRBJ1-2	NA	TGTGCCAGCAGTTCGGGGGTGGATGGCTACACCTTC	CASSSGVDGYTF
NA	TRBV15	TRBJ1-2	NA	TGTGCCACCAGCAGAGGGGATTCTGCGGATTGGGGCTATGGCTACACCTTC	CATSRGDSADWGYGYTF
NA	TRBV7-8	TRBJ1-2	NA	TGTGCCAGCAGCTTAATGGAAAACTATGGCTACACCTTC	CASSLMENYGYTF
NA	TRBV19	TRBJ1-1	NA	TGTGCCAGTATGCGACAGCAGAACACTGAAGCTTTCTTT	CASMRQQNTEAFF
NA	TRBV2	TRBJ1-2	NA	TGTGCCAGCAGTGGGGACGGGGGGAGTGGCTACACCTTC	CASSGDGGSGYTF